This TCR beta chain comes out of a study of blood T cell repertoires in COVID-19. Study in general: The analysed material was cDNA or gDNA that came from T cells, B-cell-depleted T cells, or PBMCs.

This CDR3 is 12 amino acids long. From germline, CDR1 is SGHTA and CDR2 FQGNSA. With 2 bases removed from V and 5 bases from J, the gap between germline ends came to 6 bases. TCRdb keeps only in-frame clones here, not all; method: immunoSEQ multiplex PCR. Of fewer than 200,000 clones detected, almost 80% appear once; the ten largest clones hold 26%. This clone was observed once. Sequencing was carried out using peripheral blood. The receptor was derived from a woman aged 70 to 79 with acute or convalescent COVID-19. The chain employs TRBV7-2 and TRBJ2-5; D unresolved. The CDR3 DNA follows: TGTGCCAGCAGCTTAAACTTCGAGACCCAGTACTTC. Protein sequence: CASSLNFETQYF. Full variable domain (remainder filled in from reference TRBV7-2 and TRBJ2-5): GAGVSQSPSNKVTEKGKDVELRCDPISGHTALYWYRQSLGQGLEFLIYFQGNSAPDKSGLPSDRFSAERTGGSVSTLTIQRTQQEDSAVYLCASSLNFETQYFGPGTRLLVL.